The rows below give T cell receptor beta chains drawn from one sample of a study of blood T cell repertoires in COVID-19. The data were produced by immunoSEQ multiplex PCR, yet TCRdb's version contains in-frame clones alone and is incomplete. The repertoire includes 130,000 to 150,000 clones, more than 75% of them detected once, and around 13% sits in the top ten. Input material: peripheral blood. The origin of the receptors is a man in his sixties with active or convalescent COVID-19. Both conserved end residues are part of each CDR3. The D gene is left open where the match is weak. Expanded clones get a size class; other rows say once, few or many, or leave the size out.

>TRBJ2-3|TRBD2|TRBV10-3|few
TGTGCCATCAGCCCGGGAGGGGCAGATACGCAGTATTTT
CAISPGGADTQYF
>TRBJ1-2|TRBD1|TRBV6-2/TRBV6-3|NA
TGTGCCAGCAGTTATTACACACAGGGGGCTGATGGCTACACCTTC
CASSYYTQGADGYTF
>TRBJ1-2|NA|TRBV27|few
TGTGCCAGCAGTTTACAGGGCCTTGGCTATGGCTACACCTTC
CASSLQGLGYGYTF
>TRBJ1-5|NA|TRBV19|NA
TGTGCCAGTAGTATTGGGAGCACTCGGGAATGGCCCCAGCATTTT
CASSIGSTREWPQHF
>TRBJ1-3|NA|TRBV30|once
TGTGCCTGGGGACTTTCTGGAAACACCATATATTTT
CAWGLSGNTIYF
>TRBJ2-1|NA|TRBV4-2|NA
TGTGCCAGCAGCCAAGAAACGAGGCGGGTGGGTGAGCAGTTCTTC
CASSQETRRVGEQFF
>TRBJ2-5|TRBD2|TRBV5-6|NA
TGTGCCAGCAGCCCCTTCTTAGCGGGAGATTTAGAGACCCAGTACTTC
CASSPFLAGDLETQYF
>TRBJ2-1|TRBD2|TRBV7-9|NA
TGTGCCAGCAGCTTAGCGGCGGGACTAACCTACAATGAGCAGTTCTTC
CASSLAAGLTYNEQFF
>TRBJ2-7|NA|TRBV7-2|NA
TGTGCCAGCAGCTTAGTCAAGCAGGGCGGGCAGTACTTC
CASSLVKQGGQYF
>TRBJ1-4|TRBD1|TRBV28|NA
TGTGCCAGCACTTCGACAGGGGGTTGGGAAAAACTGTTTTTT
CASTSTGGWEKLFF
>TRBJ1-2|NA|TRBV7-3|few
TGTGCCAGCAGCTTAGACTCCACGGACTATGGCTACACCTTC
CASSLDSTDYGYTF
>TRBJ1-6|NA|TRBV30|few
TGTGCCTGGAGTAAGGGGGATGTCGAAAATTCACCCCTCCACTTT
CAWSKGDVENSPLHF
>TRBJ2-3|NA|TRBV19|once
TGTGCCAGTACTCAGGGATCCTTCACAGATACGCAGTATTTT
CASTQGSFTDTQYF
>TRBJ2-7|TRBD1|TRBV5-6|once
TGTGCCAGCAGCACCAGGGGGTTCGAGCAGTACTTC
CASSTRGFEQYF
>TRBJ1-2|NA|TRBV3-1/TRBV3-2|NA
TGTGCCAGCAGCCACGTTACAGGCTCGCTTGGCTACACCTTC
CASSHVTGSLGYTF
>TRBJ2-5|NA|TRBV10-3|few
TGTGCCATCAGTGTGGGGATGCGGGGCGTACAAGAGACCCAGTACTTC
CAISVGMRGVQETQYF